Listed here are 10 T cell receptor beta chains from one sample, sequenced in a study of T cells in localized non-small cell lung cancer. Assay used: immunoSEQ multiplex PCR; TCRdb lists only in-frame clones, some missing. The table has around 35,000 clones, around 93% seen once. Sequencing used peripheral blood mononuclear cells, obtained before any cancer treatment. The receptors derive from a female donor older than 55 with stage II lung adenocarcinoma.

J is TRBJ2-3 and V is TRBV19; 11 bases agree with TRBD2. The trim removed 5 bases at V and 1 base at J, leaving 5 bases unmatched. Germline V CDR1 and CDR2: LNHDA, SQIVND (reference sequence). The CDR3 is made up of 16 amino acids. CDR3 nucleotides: TGTGCCAGTAGTCTGGAACTAGCGGGGGGCACAGATACGCAGTATTTT. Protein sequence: CASSLELAGGTDTQYF.

CDR3 coding DNA: TGTGCCAGCATCACGGATGGAAACACCATATATTTT. This encodes CASITDGNTIYF. This chain connects TRBV6-1 to TRBJ1-3; D call uncertain. CDR3 length: 12 amino acids. With 7 bases removed from V and 3 bases from J, the gap between germline ends came to 7 bases. Germline CDR1 and CDR2: MNHNS and SASEGT.

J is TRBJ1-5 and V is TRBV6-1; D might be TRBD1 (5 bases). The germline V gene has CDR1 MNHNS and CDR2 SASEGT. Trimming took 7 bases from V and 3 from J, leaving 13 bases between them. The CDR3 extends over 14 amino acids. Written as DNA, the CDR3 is TGTGCCAGCAACGTCGACAGTCTCAATCAGCCCCAGCATTTT. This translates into CASNVDSLNQPQHF.

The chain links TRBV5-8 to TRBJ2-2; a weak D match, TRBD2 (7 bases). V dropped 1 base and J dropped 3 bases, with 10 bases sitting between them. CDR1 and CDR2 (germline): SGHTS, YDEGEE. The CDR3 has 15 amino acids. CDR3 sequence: CASSLRGAHTGELFF. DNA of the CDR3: TGTGCCAGCAGCTTGCGGGGGGCACACACCGGGGAGCTGTTTTTT.

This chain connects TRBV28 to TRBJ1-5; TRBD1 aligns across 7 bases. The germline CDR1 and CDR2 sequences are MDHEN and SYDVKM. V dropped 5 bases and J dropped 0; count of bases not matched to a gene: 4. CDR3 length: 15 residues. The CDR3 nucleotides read TGTGCCAGCAGTGCCCGACAGGGTAGCAATCAGCCCCAGCATTTT. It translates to CASSARQGSNQPQHF. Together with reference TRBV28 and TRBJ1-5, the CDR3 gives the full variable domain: DVKVTQSSRYLVKRTGEKVFLECVQDMDHENMFWYRQDPGLGLRLIYFSYDVKMKEKGDIPEGYSVSREKKERFSLILESASTNQTSMYLCASSARQGSNQPQHFGDGTRLSIL.

The CDR3: CASSYAAMNTEAFF. CDR3 nucleotides: TGTGCCAGCAGTTACGCAGCAATGAACACTGAAGCTTTCTTT. This chain uses TRBV6-9 with TRBJ1-1, with D unclear. Trimming stripped 3 bases from V and 0 bases from J, with 8 bases between. Germline-derived CDR1 and CDR2 are MNHGY and SVAAGI. There are 14 residues in the CDR3.

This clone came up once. In DNA form, the CDR3 reads TGTGCCAGCAGCCTAGGTGCGGGTACAGGCGGGGAGCTGTTTTTT. Translation: CASSLGAGTGGELFF. V gene TRBV27 combines with J gene TRBJ2-2; D possibly matches TRBD1 or TRBD2 (5 bases each). The CDR3 extends over 15 amino acids. The ends were cut back, 6 bases at V and 7 bases at J, with 18 bases in the middle. Germline CDR1 and CDR2: MNHEY and SMNVEV (reference sequence).

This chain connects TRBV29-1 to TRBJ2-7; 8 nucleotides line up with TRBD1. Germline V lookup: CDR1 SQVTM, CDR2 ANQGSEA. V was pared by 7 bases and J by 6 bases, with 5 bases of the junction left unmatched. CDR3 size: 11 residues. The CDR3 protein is CSAGQGTEQYF. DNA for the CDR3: TGCAGCGCTGGACAGGGCACCGAGCAGTACTTC.

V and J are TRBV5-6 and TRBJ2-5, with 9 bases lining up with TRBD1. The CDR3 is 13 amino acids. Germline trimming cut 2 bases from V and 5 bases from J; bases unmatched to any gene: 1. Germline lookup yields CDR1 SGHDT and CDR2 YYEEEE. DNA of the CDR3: TGTGCCAGCAGCTTAGGGACAGGGGAGACCCAGTACTTC. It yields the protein CASSLGTGETQYF.

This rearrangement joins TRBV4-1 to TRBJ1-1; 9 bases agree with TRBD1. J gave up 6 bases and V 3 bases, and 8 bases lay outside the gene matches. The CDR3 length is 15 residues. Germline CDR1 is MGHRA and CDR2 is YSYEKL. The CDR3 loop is CASSQPDRGYAEAFF. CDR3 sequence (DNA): TGCGCCAGCAGCCAGCCTGACAGGGGGTACGCTGAAGCTTTCTTT.